At least ten counts were recorded for the clone carrying this TCR beta chain. Its specificity is unknown. The CDR3 runs 17 residues. J was trimmed by 2 bases and V by 4 bases; bases with no gene match: 8. Diagnosis of hyperthyroidism was new in patients aged 18 to 65, and its duration was under 2 months. The data derive from a study of T cells in Graves' hyperthyroidism and ophthalmopathy. Study-wide context: Prior to any treatment, at the point of initial diagnosis, peripheral blood was collected.

Study-wide results and limits: Most clonotypes expanded in thyroid above 0.001 were likewise present in blood.

From RNA transcripts, TCR beta CDR3 regions were amplified. First-round RT-PCR of the TCR CDR3 relied on the HTBI primer set. TCRdb re-derived calls from the multiplex PCR reads in MiXCR, one entry per CDR3 protein. The sample holds approximately 370,000 distinct CDR3 sequences, about a sixth seen once. The sequenced material came from blood. The sequence came from a woman in her twenties or thirties with Graves' hyperthyroidism that later progressed to Graves' ophthalmopathy. V usage is TRBV12-3 or TRBV12-4 and J usage is TRBJ2-5; 12 bases fit TRBD2. CDR3 sequence reads: CASSSLTSGSDQETQYF. The CDR3 region has the DNA TGTGCCAGCAGTTCCCTGACTAGCGGGAGTGATCAAGAGACCCAGTACTTC.